This is a list of T cell receptor beta chains from one sample in a study of glioma-infiltrating T cells after dendritic cell vaccination. Only in-frame clones appear in the TCRdb table, and some are missing; sequencing was by immunoSEQ multiplex PCR. The data hold roughly 85,000 clones, with 85% observed a single time. This specimen consisted of blood, obtained after dendritic cell vaccination. The receptor source for this set is a human donor with glioblastoma. CDR3s include the opening cysteine and the closing phenylalanine or tryptophan. The D gene is left open where the match is weak. Not every row has a clone size; where given, it reads once, few, many or a size class.

v_call: TRBV19
d_call: .
clone_size: few
j_call: TRBJ1-3
cdr3_aa: CASSNRGISGNTIYF
cdr3_nt: TGTGCCAGTAGTAACCGGGGTATCTCTGGAAACACCATATATTTT

v_call: TRBV2
d_call: .
clone_size: .
j_call: TRBJ1-5
cdr3_aa: CASRSSGGSNQPQHF
cdr3_nt: TGTGCCAGCAGAAGCTCGGGGGGGTCCAATCAGCCCCAGCATTTT

v_call: TRBV27
d_call: .
clone_size: .
j_call: TRBJ1-1
cdr3_aa: CASSFRAGGNTEAFF
cdr3_nt: TGTGCCAGCAGTTTCCGGGCGGGGGGGAACACTGAAGCTTTCTTT

v_call: TRBV6-4
d_call: TRBD2
clone_size: once
j_call: TRBJ2-3
cdr3_aa: CASSAGLTTDTQYF
cdr3_nt: TGTGCCAGCAGTGCGGGACTAACAACAGATACGCAGTATTTT

v_call: TRBV7-9
d_call: .
clone_size: .
j_call: TRBJ1-4
cdr3_aa: CASSLSGTATNEKLFF
cdr3_nt: TGTGCCAGCAGCTTATCAGGGACTGCAACTAATGAAAAACTGTTTTTT

v_call: TRBV27
d_call: .
clone_size: .
j_call: TRBJ1-1
cdr3_aa: CASRIELRNTEAFF
cdr3_nt: TGTGCCAGCAGGATTGAGTTGCGGAACACTGAAGCTTTCTTT

v_call: TRBV4-1
d_call: TRBD1
clone_size: few
j_call: TRBJ2-7
cdr3_aa: CASSLPGQSIYEQYF
cdr3_nt: TGCGCCAGCAGCCTTCCGGGACAGTCGATCTACGAGCAGTACTTC

v_call: TRBV5-8
d_call: .
clone_size: once
j_call: TRBJ1-5
cdr3_aa: CASSPDPGSNQPQHF
cdr3_nt: TGTGCCAGCAGCCCAGACCCGGGGAGCAATCAGCCCCAGCATTTT

v_call: TRBV5-1
d_call: .
clone_size: .
j_call: TRBJ1-5
cdr3_aa: CASSLAGGNNQPQHF
cdr3_nt: TGCGCCAGCAGCTTGGCTGGGGGCAATAATCAGCCCCAGCATTTT

v_call: TRBV13
d_call: TRBD1
clone_size: .
j_call: TRBJ1-2
cdr3_aa: CASSLEGQGAGGYTF
cdr3_nt: TGTGCCAGCAGCTTAGAGGGACAGGGGGCCGGTGGCTACACCTTC

v_call: TRBV13
d_call: TRBD1
clone_size: .
j_call: TRBJ2-3
cdr3_aa: CASSLNLGQGAYTQYF
cdr3_nt: TGTGCCAGCAGCTTAAATCTGGGACAGGGGGCCTATACGCAGTATTTT

v_call: TRBV28
d_call: TRBD2
clone_size: few
j_call: TRBJ2-1
cdr3_aa: CASSLRASGRKNEQFF
cdr3_nt: TGTGCCAGCAGTTTAAGGGCTAGCGGGAGAAAGAATGAGCAGTTCTTC

v_call: TRBV27
d_call: TRBD2
clone_size: .
j_call: TRBJ2-3
cdr3_aa: CASSVISGSMADTQYF
cdr3_nt: TGTGCCAGCAGTGTCATAAGCGGGAGCATGGCTGATACGCAGTATTTT

v_call: TRBV7-9
d_call: TRBD1
clone_size: .
j_call: TRBJ2-1
cdr3_aa: CASRSKTGGEYEQFF
cdr3_nt: TGTGCCAGCAGGAGTAAGACAGGGGGCGAATATGAGCAGTTCTTC

v_call: TRBV21-1
d_call: .
clone_size: .
j_call: TRBJ1-2
cdr3_aa: CASSKVSPSDTKRVRKPNYGYTF
cdr3_nt: TGTGCCAGCAGCAAAGTTTCGCCATCAGACACCAAAAGAGTCAGAAAACCTAACTATGGCTACACCTTC

v_call: TRBV5-4
d_call: TRBD1
clone_size: .
j_call: TRBJ1-6
cdr3_aa: CASSLSRGTYNSPLHF
cdr3_nt: TGTGCCAGCAGCTTGAGCAGGGGGACCTATAATTCACCCCTCCACTTT

v_call: TRBV9
d_call: TRBD2
clone_size: .
j_call: TRBJ2-2
cdr3_aa: CASSVEDSGGFTGELFF
cdr3_nt: TGTGCCAGCAGCGTAGAAGATAGCGGGGGATTTACCGGGGAGCTGTTTTTT

v_call: TRBV28
d_call: TRBD1
clone_size: .
j_call: TRBJ2-6
cdr3_aa: CASRAGTGDSGANVLTF
cdr3_nt: TGTGCCAGCAGGGCCGGGACAGGAGACTCTGGGGCCAACGTCCTGACTTTC

v_call: TRBV7-3
d_call: TRBD1
clone_size: once
j_call: TRBJ2-5
cdr3_aa: CASSPTGAKETQYF
cdr3_nt: TGTGCCAGCAGCCCGACAGGGGCTAAAGAGACCCAGTACTTC

v_call: TRBV19
d_call: .
clone_size: .
j_call: TRBJ1-1
cdr3_aa: CASSDTQGTEAFF
cdr3_nt: TGTGCCAGTAGTGATACGCAGGGGACTGAAGCTTTCTTT

v_call: TRBV6-1
d_call: .
clone_size: .
j_call: TRBJ1-5
cdr3_aa: CASTRLDSGNQPQHF
cdr3_nt: TGTGCCAGCACCAGACTGGACAGTGGAAATCAGCCCCAGCATTTT

v_call: TRBV7-8
d_call: TRBD2
clone_size: .
j_call: TRBJ2-1
cdr3_aa: CASSLLGSGGKQFF
cdr3_nt: TGTGCCAGCAGCTTATTAGGATCCGGGGGGAAGCAGTTCTTC

v_call: TRBV7-2
d_call: .
clone_size: .
j_call: TRBJ1-2
cdr3_aa: CASSLAFGTRRSGYTF
cdr3_nt: TGTGCCAGCAGCTTAGCGTTTGGAACTAGAAGGTCTGGCTACACCTTC

v_call: TRBV6-5
d_call: .
clone_size: .
j_call: TRBJ1-4
cdr3_aa: CASSYSAAGDLEKLFF
cdr3_nt: TGTGCCAGCAGTTACTCAGCGGCAGGGGACCTTGAAAAACTGTTTTTT

v_call: TRBV4-1
d_call: TRBD2
clone_size: .
j_call: TRBJ2-3
cdr3_aa: CASSQETKSGGGTDTQYF
cdr3_nt: TGCGCCAGCAGCCAAGAAACCAAAAGCGGGGGGGGCACAGATACGCAGTATTTT

v_call: TRBV6-1
d_call: TRBD1
clone_size: .
j_call: TRBJ1-1
cdr3_aa: CASSPDRATEAFF
cdr3_nt: TGTGCCAGCAGCCCGGACAGGGCGACTGAAGCTTTCTTT

v_call: TRBV5-1
d_call: .
clone_size: .
j_call: TRBJ2-3
cdr3_aa: CAGWMARVRTDTQYF
cdr3_nt: TGCGCCGGTTGGATGGCTCGGGTGAGGACAGATACGCAGTATTTT

v_call: TRBV25-1
d_call: TRBD1
clone_size: .
j_call: TRBJ1-5
cdr3_aa: CASSNPPGQPYSNQPQHF
cdr3_nt: TGTGCCAGCTCCAACCCTCCGGGACAGCCTTATAGCAATCAGCCCCAGCATTTT

v_call: TRBV28
d_call: .
clone_size: .
j_call: TRBJ2-1
cdr3_aa: CASSLVSVFHNEQFF
cdr3_nt: TGTGCCAGCAGTTTAGTGAGCGTCTTCCACAATGAGCAGTTCTTC

v_call: TRBV2
d_call: TRBD1
clone_size: .
j_call: TRBJ2-3
cdr3_aa: CASSEAGVRGRGDTQYF
cdr3_nt: TGTGCCAGCAGTGAAGCAGGAGTCAGGGGGCGCGGAGATACGCAGTATTTT

v_call: TRBV6-1
d_call: TRBD1
clone_size: .
j_call: TRBJ1-5
cdr3_aa: CASSERTGSPGVSNQPQHF
cdr3_nt: TGTGCCAGCAGTGAAAGGACAGGGTCGCCCGGTGTTAGCAATCAGCCCCAGCATTTT

v_call: TRBV6-5
d_call: .
clone_size: .
j_call: TRBJ2-7
cdr3_aa: CASSYRLNLEQYF
cdr3_nt: TGTGCCAGCAGTTACCGACTAAATCTCGAGCAGTACTTC

v_call: TRBV6-6
d_call: .
clone_size: .
j_call: TRBJ1-2
cdr3_aa: CASSQTGANYGYTF
cdr3_nt: TGTGCCAGCAGTCAGACAGGTGCTAACTATGGCTACACCTTC

v_call: TRBV7-9
d_call: .
clone_size: .
j_call: TRBJ1-2
cdr3_aa: CASSREGSSYTF
cdr3_nt: TGTGCCAGCTCCCGGGAGGGAAGTAGCTACACCTTC

v_call: TRBV7-8
d_call: .
clone_size: .
j_call: TRBJ2-2
cdr3_aa: CASSLAPVANTGELFF
cdr3_nt: TGTGCCAGCAGCTTAGCACCGGTAGCGAACACCGGGGAGCTGTTTTTT

v_call: TRBV27
d_call: TRBD1
clone_size: .
j_call: TRBJ1-1
cdr3_aa: CASSTSSGGGTEAFF
cdr3_nt: TGTGCCAGCAGTACGTCCTCAGGGGGCGGCACTGAAGCTTTCTTT

v_call: TRBV10-2
d_call: .
clone_size: .
j_call: TRBJ2-7
cdr3_aa: CASNADGISYEQYF
cdr3_nt: TGCGCCAGCAACGCCGACGGGATCTCCTACGAGCAGTACTTC

v_call: TRBV7-8
d_call: TRBD1
clone_size: .
j_call: TRBJ1-2
cdr3_aa: CASSPRVGGQGALGYTF
cdr3_nt: TGTGCCAGCAGCCCTAGAGTAGGGGGACAGGGGGCGCTTGGCTACACCTTC

v_call: TRBV18
d_call: .
clone_size: .
j_call: TRBJ2-7
cdr3_aa: CASSPITGPAYEQYF
cdr3_nt: TGTGCCAGCTCACCTATCACAGGGCCGGCCTACGAGCAGTACTTC

v_call: TRBV7-3
d_call: .
clone_size: .
j_call: TRBJ2-5
cdr3_aa: CASSLTRTPRETQYF
cdr3_nt: TGTGCCAGCAGCTTAACGAGAACTCCTCGTGAGACCCAGTACTTC

v_call: TRBV11-2
d_call: .
clone_size: .
j_call: TRBJ1-2
cdr3_aa: CASSLVRGPYGYTF
cdr3_nt: TGTGCCAGCAGCTTAGTTAGGGGTCCCTATGGCTACACCTTC

v_call: TRBV4-1
d_call: .
clone_size: .
j_call: TRBJ1-5
cdr3_aa: CASSPGVGNQPQHF
cdr3_nt: TGCGCCAGCAGCCCAGGGGTTGGCAATCAGCCCCAGCATTTT

v_call: TRBV6-1
d_call: TRBD1
clone_size: .
j_call: TRBJ2-7
cdr3_aa: CASSEWGPTGASYEQYF
cdr3_nt: TGTGCCAGCAGTGAATGGGGTCCTACAGGGGCTTCCTACGAGCAGTACTTC

v_call: TRBV5-1
d_call: .
clone_size: .
j_call: TRBJ2-1
cdr3_aa: CASSPMTGTSKYNEQFF
cdr3_nt: TGCGCCAGCAGTCCAATGACCGGGACAAGTAAATACAATGAGCAGTTCTTC

v_call: TRBV15
d_call: .
clone_size: once
j_call: TRBJ1-2
cdr3_aa: CATSRDGENPYGYTF
cdr3_nt: TGTGCCACCAGCAGAGATGGGGAGAACCCTTATGGCTACACCTTC

v_call: TRBV27
d_call: .
clone_size: .
j_call: TRBJ2-7
cdr3_aa: CASSSYQGFSYEQYF
cdr3_nt: TGTGCCAGCAGTTCATACCAGGGGTTTTCCTACGAGCAGTACTTC